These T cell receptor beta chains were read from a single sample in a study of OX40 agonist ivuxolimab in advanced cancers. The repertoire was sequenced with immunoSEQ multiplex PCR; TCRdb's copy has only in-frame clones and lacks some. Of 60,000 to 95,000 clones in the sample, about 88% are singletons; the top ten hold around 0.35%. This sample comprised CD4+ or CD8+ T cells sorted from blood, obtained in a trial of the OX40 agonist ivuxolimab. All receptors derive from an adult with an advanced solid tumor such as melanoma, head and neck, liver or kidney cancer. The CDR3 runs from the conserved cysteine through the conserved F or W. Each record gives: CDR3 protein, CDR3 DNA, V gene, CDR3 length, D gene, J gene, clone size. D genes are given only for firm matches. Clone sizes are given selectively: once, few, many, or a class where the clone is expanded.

CDR3aa: CASSLSGGGYGYTF; CDR3nt: TGTGCCAGCAGTTTAAGTGGAGGGGGTTATGGCTACACCTTC; v_gene: TRBV27; len: 14; d_gene: NA; j_gene: TRBJ1-2; abundance: NA
CDR3aa: CASNPGTSLAYEQYF; CDR3nt: TGTGCCAGCAACCCCGGAACAAGCTTGGCCTACGAGCAGTACTTC; v_gene: TRBV5-4; len: 15; d_gene: NA; j_gene: TRBJ2-7; abundance: once
CDR3aa: CASSALTSGPETQYF; CDR3nt: TGCGCCAGCAGCGCCCTGACTAGCGGGCCCGAGACCCAGTACTTC; v_gene: TRBV5-1; len: 15; d_gene: TRBD2; j_gene: TRBJ2-5; abundance: NA
CDR3aa: CSVRLFGSSYEQYF; CDR3nt: TGCAGCGTTAGGTTGTTTGGGAGCTCCTACGAGCAGTACTTC; v_gene: TRBV29-1; len: 14; d_gene: NA; j_gene: TRBJ2-7; abundance: NA
CDR3aa: CASSSGTSGGYNEQFF; CDR3nt: TGTGCCAGTAGTTCTGGGACTAGCGGGGGTTACAATGAGCAGTTCTTC; v_gene: TRBV19; len: 16; d_gene: TRBD2; j_gene: TRBJ2-1; abundance: few
CDR3aa: CASSEYPGFVNSPLHF; CDR3nt: TGTGCCAGCAGTGAATACCCGGGATTCGTTAATTCACCCCTCCACTTT; v_gene: TRBV6-1; len: 16; d_gene: NA; j_gene: TRBJ1-6; abundance: NA
CDR3aa: CASSVGSGAELFF; CDR3nt: TGTGCCAGCAGCGTAGGTTCAGGAGCGGAACTGTTTTTT; v_gene: TRBV9; len: 13; d_gene: NA; j_gene: TRBJ1-4; abundance: NA
CDR3aa: CASTKTSPYNTQYF; CDR3nt: TGTGCCAGCACTAAGACTAGCCCGTATAATACGCAGTATTTT; v_gene: TRBV28; len: 14; d_gene: TRBD2; j_gene: TRBJ2-3; abundance: NA
CDR3aa: CASSYSGQSYEQYF; CDR3nt: TGTGCCAGCAGTTACTCGGGCCAGTCCTACGAGCAGTACTTC; v_gene: TRBV6-5; len: 14; d_gene: NA; j_gene: TRBJ2-7; abundance: once
CDR3aa: CASSPLDEDTQYF; CDR3nt: TGTGCCAGCTCACCCCTGGACGAAGATACGCAGTATTTT; v_gene: TRBV18; len: 13; d_gene: NA; j_gene: TRBJ2-3; abundance: NA
CDR3aa: CSGDRIEGAGYGYTF; CDR3nt: TGCAGCGGTGATCGGATTGAGGGGGCGGGTTATGGCTACACCTTC; v_gene: TRBV29-1; len: 15; d_gene: TRBD1; j_gene: TRBJ1-2; abundance: NA
CDR3aa: CASSSTGASYEQYF; CDR3nt: TGTGCCAGCAGCTCGACGGGCGCCTCCTACGAGCAGTACTTC; v_gene: TRBV7-3; len: 14; d_gene: NA; j_gene: TRBJ2-7; abundance: NA
CDR3aa: CAISSRPGQGMNTEAFF; CDR3nt: TGTGCCATCAGCTCCCGCCCCGGACAGGGGATGAACACTGAAGCTTTCTTT; v_gene: TRBV10-3; len: 17; d_gene: TRBD1; j_gene: TRBJ1-1; abundance: NA
CDR3aa: CASSQDTQETQYF; CDR3nt: TGTGCCAGCAGCCAAGATACCCAAGAGACCCAGTACTTC; v_gene: TRBV7-9; len: 13; d_gene: NA; j_gene: TRBJ2-5; abundance: NA
CDR3aa: CASRWGQETQYF; CDR3nt: TGTGCCAGCCGGTGGGGACAAGAGACCCAGTACTTC; v_gene: TRBV5-6; len: 12; d_gene: NA; j_gene: TRBJ2-5; abundance: NA
CDR3aa: CAISNPRGHGGELFF; CDR3nt: TGTGCCATCTCAAACCCCCGGGGGCACGGCGGGGAGCTGTTTTTT; v_gene: TRBV19; len: 15; d_gene: NA; j_gene: TRBJ2-2; abundance: NA
CDR3aa: CASSESPGVKLFF; CDR3nt: TGTGCCAGCAGCGAAAGTCCTGGGGTAAAACTGTTTTTT; v_gene: TRBV7-2; len: 13; d_gene: NA; j_gene: TRBJ1-4; abundance: NA
CDR3aa: CSVDIGTDTQYF; CDR3nt: TGCAGCGTTGACATAGGCACAGATACGCAGTATTTT; v_gene: TRBV29-1; len: 12; d_gene: NA; j_gene: TRBJ2-3; abundance: NA
CDR3aa: CASTDPGLGVLTF; CDR3nt: TGTGCCAGCACCGACCCCGGGTTGGGCGTCCTGACTTTC; v_gene: TRBV7-2; len: 13; d_gene: NA; j_gene: TRBJ2-6; abundance: NA
CDR3aa: CASSMVGGDSYNEQFF; CDR3nt: TGTGCCAGTAGTATGGTAGGAGGGGATTCCTACAATGAGCAGTTCTTC; v_gene: TRBV19; len: 16; d_gene: NA; j_gene: TRBJ2-1; abundance: NA
CDR3aa: CASSQDSLWDSTNEQYF; CDR3nt: TGCGCCAGCAGCCAAGATTCGCTCTGGGACAGTACTAACGAGCAGTACTTC; v_gene: TRBV4-1; len: 17; d_gene: TRBD1; j_gene: TRBJ2-7; abundance: NA
CDR3aa: CASRKLQGHQPQHF; CDR3nt: TGTGCCAGCAGAAAATTACAGGGCCATCAGCCCCAGCATTTT; v_gene: TRBV6-5; len: 14; d_gene: NA; j_gene: TRBJ1-5; abundance: NA
CDR3aa: CASSQTTPGELFF; CDR3nt: TGTGCCAGCAGCCAGACTACGCCCGGGGAGCTGTTTTTT; v_gene: TRBV7-2; len: 13; d_gene: NA; j_gene: TRBJ2-2; abundance: NA
CDR3aa: CASSERQGRFTDTQYF; CDR3nt: TGTGCCAGCAGTGAAAGACAGGGGAGATTCACAGATACGCAGTATTTT; v_gene: TRBV6-1; len: 16; d_gene: TRBD1; j_gene: TRBJ2-3; abundance: NA
CDR3aa: CASRGGPLGYTF; CDR3nt: TGTGCCAGCAGAGGGGGGCCATTGGGCTACACCTTC; v_gene: TRBV27; len: 12; d_gene: NA; j_gene: TRBJ1-2; abundance: NA
CDR3aa: CASSLTGGYEQYF; CDR3nt: TGTGCCAGCAGCTTAACAGGGGGCTACGAGCAGTACTTC; v_gene: TRBV11-3; len: 13; d_gene: TRBD1; j_gene: TRBJ2-7; abundance: NA
CDR3aa: CASSRADRGRSGELFF; CDR3nt: TGTGCCAGCAGCAGAGCGGACAGGGGGAGGAGCGGGGAGCTGTTTTTT; v_gene: TRBV7-2; len: 16; d_gene: TRBD1; j_gene: TRBJ2-2; abundance: once
CDR3aa: CAWRRRNSPLHF; CDR3nt: TGTGCCTGGAGGAGACGGAATTCACCCCTCCACTTT; v_gene: TRBV30; len: 12; d_gene: NA; j_gene: TRBJ1-6; abundance: NA
CDR3aa: CASSYGPGGNQPQHF; CDR3nt: TGTGCCAGCAGTTACGGGCCCGGGGGCAATCAGCCCCAGCATTTT; v_gene: TRBV6-5; len: 15; d_gene: NA; j_gene: TRBJ1-5; abundance: NA
CDR3aa: CASSLPEGTSGNEQFF; CDR3nt: TGTGCCAGCAGCCTACCCGAGGGGACTAGCGGCAATGAGCAGTTCTTC; v_gene: TRBV9; len: 16; d_gene: TRBD2; j_gene: TRBJ2-1; abundance: NA
CDR3aa: CASRGTGADGTQYF; CDR3nt: TGTGCCAGCAGAGGGACAGGGGCCGACGGGACCCAGTACTTC; v_gene: TRBV6-6; len: 14; d_gene: TRBD1; j_gene: TRBJ2-5; abundance: NA
CDR3aa: CASSLFGTGDGYTF; CDR3nt: TGTGCCAGCAGTTTGTTCGGGACAGGGGATGGCTACACCTTC; v_gene: TRBV5-6; len: 14; d_gene: TRBD1; j_gene: TRBJ1-2; abundance: NA
CDR3aa: CASSLAYQLLYEQYF; CDR3nt: TGTGCCAGCAGCTTAGCGTACCAGTTACTCTACGAGCAGTACTTC; v_gene: TRBV7-2; len: 15; d_gene: NA; j_gene: TRBJ2-7; abundance: NA
CDR3aa: CASRLGGPQETQYF; CDR3nt: TGTGCCAGCAGATTGGGGGGACCCCAAGAGACCCAGTACTTC; v_gene: TRBV28; len: 14; d_gene: NA; j_gene: TRBJ2-5; abundance: NA
CDR3aa: CASSAGTSDYTDTQYF; CDR3nt: TGTGCCAGCAGCGCGGGGACTAGCGACTACACAGATACGCAGTATTTT; v_gene: TRBV7-2; len: 16; d_gene: TRBD2; j_gene: TRBJ2-3; abundance: NA
CDR3aa: CASSLGLAGTYEQYF; CDR3nt: TGTGCCAGCAGTTTAGGACTAGCGGGCACCTACGAGCAGTACTTC; v_gene: TRBV28; len: 15; d_gene: TRBD2; j_gene: TRBJ2-7; abundance: few
CDR3aa: CSVGPGQGQTQYF; CDR3nt: TGCAGCGTTGGACCGGGACAGGGTCAGACCCAGTACTTC; v_gene: TRBV29-1; len: 13; d_gene: TRBD1; j_gene: TRBJ2-5; abundance: NA
CDR3aa: CASSINTGTDSGANVLTF; CDR3nt: TGTGCCAGTAGTATAAACACAGGGACTGACTCTGGGGCCAACGTCCTGACTTTC; v_gene: TRBV19; len: 18; d_gene: NA; j_gene: TRBJ2-6; abundance: NA
CDR3aa: CASSTTDMLIETQYF; CDR3nt: TGTGCCAGCAGTACCACGGACATGCTAATAGAGACCCAGTACTTC; v_gene: TRBV6-5; len: 15; d_gene: NA; j_gene: TRBJ2-5; abundance: NA